This is a list of T cell receptor beta chains from one sample in a study of blood T cell repertoires in COVID-19. Repertoires were generated with immunoSEQ multiplex PCR, while TCRdb's copy carries only in-frame clones and drops some. The sample consists of more than 75,000 clones, around 90% of them appearing once. Sequencing was performed on peripheral blood. These receptors came from a woman of 80 years or more with active COVID-19. CDR3s leave out the opening cysteine and the closing phenylalanine or tryptophan. The order of the fields is D gene, J gene, V gene, CDR3 protein. D genes are given only for firm matches.

d_call: TRBD2; j_call: TRBJ2-3; v_call: TRBV11-2; cdr3_aa: ASRKDSGRPRDTQY
d_call: NA; j_call: TRBJ1-3; v_call: TRBV5-4; cdr3_aa: ASSLASGNTIY
d_call: NA; j_call: TRBJ2-2; v_call: TRBV7-2; cdr3_aa: ASSLFRGTGELF
d_call: NA; j_call: TRBJ2-7; v_call: TRBV6-2/TRBV6-3; cdr3_aa: ASRYGLVEQY
d_call: TRBD2; j_call: TRBJ2-5; v_call: TRBV5-6; cdr3_aa: ASSPAGEEPLETQY
d_call: TRBD1; j_call: TRBJ1-5; v_call: TRBV6-5; cdr3_aa: ASTDRGRLPQH
d_call: NA; j_call: TRBJ2-3; v_call: TRBV3-1/TRBV3-2; cdr3_aa: ASSLGTPDTQY
d_call: NA; j_call: TRBJ1-1; v_call: TRBV5-1; cdr3_aa: ASSFDPTARSEAF
d_call: NA; j_call: TRBJ1-2; v_call: TRBV5-8; cdr3_aa: ASSFYGRGSYGYT
d_call: TRBD2; j_call: TRBJ2-3; v_call: TRBV9; cdr3_aa: ASSAIAGGADTQY
d_call: NA; j_call: TRBJ2-1; v_call: TRBV7-2; cdr3_aa: ASSPVGVKDNEQF
d_call: NA; j_call: TRBJ2-7; v_call: TRBV9; cdr3_aa: ASSVEAYHEQY
d_call: NA; j_call: TRBJ1-1; v_call: TRBV28; cdr3_aa: ASSLYGRPEAF
d_call: NA; j_call: TRBJ1-1; v_call: TRBV28; cdr3_aa: ASSRGSAGANTEAF
d_call: NA; j_call: TRBJ2-5; v_call: TRBV29-1; cdr3_aa: SVVGGEETQY
d_call: NA; j_call: TRBJ2-3; v_call: TRBV6-5; cdr3_aa: ASKFGPFSTDTQY
d_call: NA; j_call: TRBJ2-2; v_call: TRBV4-2; cdr3_aa: ASSQEGGDTGELF
d_call: NA; j_call: TRBJ1-4; v_call: TRBV28; cdr3_aa: ATQGREVYKLF
d_call: TRBD2; j_call: TRBJ2-5; v_call: TRBV7-3; cdr3_aa: ASSLDDGLAD
d_call: TRBD1; j_call: TRBJ2-7; v_call: TRBV5-4; cdr3_aa: ASSSGTGPYEQY
d_call: NA; j_call: TRBJ1-2; v_call: TRBV19; cdr3_aa: ASIPPGDGSGYT
d_call: TRBD2; j_call: TRBJ2-3; v_call: TRBV30; cdr3_aa: AWSVLATLGDTQY
d_call: NA; j_call: TRBJ1-1; v_call: TRBV18; cdr3_aa: ASSPTDLNTEAF
d_call: TRBD2; j_call: TRBJ2-7; v_call: TRBV11-2; cdr3_aa: ASSPAGTSGSYEQY
d_call: NA; j_call: TRBJ1-3; v_call: TRBV7-8; cdr3_aa: ASSRTRGNTIY
d_call: TRBD1; j_call: TRBJ2-1; v_call: TRBV7-7; cdr3_aa: ASTVDRGSGEQF
d_call: TRBD2; j_call: TRBJ2-2; v_call: TRBV6-5; cdr3_aa: ATSREGTGELF
d_call: NA; j_call: TRBJ2-3; v_call: TRBV15; cdr3_aa: ATRLSWGDTDTQY
d_call: TRBD1; j_call: TRBJ1-2; v_call: TRBV19; cdr3_aa: ASSIRPGQGTAHYGYT
d_call: TRBD2; j_call: TRBJ2-1; v_call: TRBV7-9; cdr3_aa: ASSKGLSGSTYNEQF
d_call: TRBD2; j_call: TRBJ2-1; v_call: TRBV19; cdr3_aa: ASRSGSGRANEQF
d_call: NA; j_call: TRBJ2-3; v_call: TRBV5-5; cdr3_aa: ASSLGGVTSTDTQY
d_call: NA; j_call: TRBJ2-3; v_call: TRBV19; cdr3_aa: ASSIDALTDTQY
d_call: TRBD1; j_call: TRBJ1-2; v_call: TRBV3-1/TRBV3-2; cdr3_aa: ASSQNRGRAYGYT
d_call: TRBD2; j_call: TRBJ2-1; v_call: TRBV4-2; cdr3_aa: ASSQELAGYNEQF
d_call: TRBD2; j_call: TRBJ2-7; v_call: TRBV29-1; cdr3_aa: SVEDRGGRGNGEQY
d_call: NA; j_call: TRBJ1-1; v_call: TRBV28; cdr3_aa: ASSLSRAGEAF
d_call: TRBD2; j_call: TRBJ2-1; v_call: TRBV9; cdr3_aa: ASSVGTSGRATYNEQF
d_call: NA; j_call: TRBJ2-7; v_call: TRBV7-9; cdr3_aa: ASSKAGQTYEQY
d_call: NA; j_call: TRBJ2-7; v_call: TRBV11-2; cdr3_aa: ASSPDFGSPLGEQY
d_call: NA; j_call: TRBJ2-2; v_call: TRBV5-6; cdr3_aa: ASSFGLTGELF
d_call: TRBD1; j_call: TRBJ1-1; v_call: TRBV5-1; cdr3_aa: ASTRGPEYTEAF
d_call: NA; j_call: TRBJ2-1; v_call: TRBV6-2/TRBV6-3; cdr3_aa: ASSYLLRGTLPRGNWDEQF
d_call: NA; j_call: TRBJ2-3; v_call: TRBV9; cdr3_aa: ASSARGTSTDTQY
d_call: NA; j_call: TRBJ2-1; v_call: TRBV14; cdr3_aa: ASSQDRGLLLGQF
d_call: NA; j_call: TRBJ2-5; v_call: TRBV5-1; cdr3_aa: ASSLAHGTETQY
d_call: NA; j_call: TRBJ1-3; v_call: TRBV14; cdr3_aa: ASSQDPPGNTIY
d_call: NA; j_call: TRBJ2-7; v_call: TRBV4-2; cdr3_aa: ASSLIGTSETYEQY
d_call: NA; j_call: TRBJ1-2; v_call: TRBV12-3/TRBV12-4; cdr3_aa: ASSFPYSSAYT
d_call: NA; j_call: TRBJ1-5; v_call: TRBV28; cdr3_aa: ASSLFGDSRPQH
d_call: NA; j_call: TRBJ2-1; v_call: TRBV12-5; cdr3_aa: ASGRGPPEF
d_call: NA; j_call: TRBJ1-1; v_call: TRBV6-5; cdr3_aa: ASSYSGGMYTEAF
d_call: NA; j_call: TRBJ1-2; v_call: TRBV28; cdr3_aa: ASSPGTLIYGGYT
d_call: TRBD1; j_call: TRBJ2-1; v_call: TRBV3-1/TRBV3-2; cdr3_aa: ASSLGDRGLNEQF
d_call: TRBD2; j_call: TRBJ2-3; v_call: TRBV4-1; cdr3_aa: ASKRTSADTDTQY